This T cell receptor (beta chain) was captured in a study of spatial heterogeneity in lung cancer (dated by TCRdb to about 2019). Notes on the research overall: Beta-chain transcripts were consistently detected in greater numbers than alpha-chain transcripts, which likely reflects a higher abundance of beta-chain transcripts. TCR repertoire features were related to nonsynonymous mutation counts determined by whole-exome sequencing of tumor tissue. At surgery, over 200 tumor regions, almost 65 matched nontumor lung samples and more than 55 PBMC samples were TCR-sequenced for both alpha and beta chains. TCR alpha and beta repertoires were quantitatively compared across multiple tumor regions, matched nontumor lung and blood in non-small cell lung cancer. In the raw uncorrected reads, each unique combination of TCR and UMI appeared on average more than ten times. Results the study describes overall, beyond this receptor: Additional single-cell paired TCR alpha and beta sequencing was considered necessary to confirm, at a functional level, the hypothesis that regional TCRs recognize regional mutations. Ubiquitous expanded tumor TCRs showed up in blood more often at tumor resection than at routine follow-up.

The method was 5' RACE. Reads for this sample came from a NextSeq 500. To allow correction of PCR and sequencing errors, the TCR library protocol tagged every TCR cDNA molecule with a unique molecular identifier. In the source study's methods: TCR identification, UMI-based error correction and CDR3 extraction were performed with Decombinator tools. Expanded TCRs were defined as those above a frequency of 2 per 1,000, corresponding to the top 1% of the tumor frequency distribution. Renyi diversity was computed with the R vegan package after each repertoire had been subsampled 100 times to 5,000 TCRs. CDR3 similarity networks were built from amino acid triplet string-kernel similarity, with CDR3s being connected when pairwise similarity was above 0.82. The raw public reads went through TCRdb reprocessing: fastp at Q25, MiXCR clone calling, in-frame beta chains kept. Rows matching on CDR3 protein sequence are summarized as one entry with the most common DNA and genes. Clone size and V and J calls follow TCRdb, not the original study. This sample comprises 40,000 to 45,000 distinct CDR3 sequences, approximately 7% of them detected only once. The top ten clones comprise around 42% of the sample.

What the time point label conveys for this sample: sample taken at primary tumor resection. The donors were more than 60 patients from the lung TRACERx cohort who had early-stage, untreated non-small cell lung cancer. Whole RNA extracted from tumor and nontumor lung tissue, or from cryopreserved PBMC samples, was used for TCR sequencing without cell sorting. Only patients with enough RNA available from two or more tumor regions were chosen for TCR sequencing. The CDR3, cysteine through phenylalanine, is 15 amino acids long. Left in the record is the CDR3 DNA by itself, 45 bases read in frame from the first base. From a lookup of the germline V gene (reference sequence), CDR1 and CDR2 are LGHDT and YNNKEL. Compared with germline, V lacks 4 bases and J lacks 12 bases; bases without a gene match: 10. This clonotype was picked up many times. The antigen it recognizes is unknown. The sample holds no much larger clone one base away, and base qualities are not on file.

The TCR sequence derives from a female donor with early-stage non-small cell lung cancer. The chain uses TRBV3-1 and TRBJ2-1, with 12 bases in between that match TRBD2. The source was PBMCs, collected at surgery. The CDR3 amino acid sequence is: CASSPRGLAGYWQFF. DNA sequence: TGTGCCAGCAGCCCCCGAGGACTAGCGGGGTATTGGCAGTTCTTC.